The rows below give T cell receptor beta chains drawn from one sample of a study of OX40 agonist ivuxolimab in advanced cancers. Clones were read by immunoSEQ multiplex PCR, and TCRdb kept only the in-frame ones, dropping some. The data contain around 70,000 clones, around 83% of them singletons. The input for sequencing was CD4+ or CD8+ T cells sorted from blood, taken in a trial of the OX40 agonist ivuxolimab. These receptors came from an adult with an advanced solid tumor such as melanoma, head and neck, liver or kidney cancer. Each CDR3 is given with its conserved first and last residue. D genes are given only for firm matches. Expanded clones get a size class; other rows say once, few or many, or leave the size out.

v_call	j_call	clone_size	d_call	cdr3_aa	cdr3_nt
TRBV11-2	TRBJ1-6	.	.	CASSFGNSPLHF	TGTGCCAGCAGCTTTGGTAATTCACCCCTCCACTTT
TRBV4-3	TRBJ1-1	few	.	CASSQDVDWTEAFF	TGCGCCAGCAGCCAAGACGTGGATTGGACTGAAGCTTTCTTT
TRBV11-2	TRBJ1-4	.	.	CASSHNLGLGEKLFF	TGTGCCAGCAGCCACAACCTCGGACTAGGAGAAAAACTGTTTTTT
TRBV28	TRBJ2-2	.	.	CASSPGDTGELFF	TGTGCCAGCAGTCCAGGGGACACCGGGGAGCTGTTTTTT
TRBV6-5	TRBJ1-1	.	.	CASSITRDGKRAFF	TGTGCCAGCAGTATAACCCGGGACGGCAAAAGGGCTTTCTTT
TRBV5-1	TRBJ1-1	.	.	CASSSQQGLGTEAFF	TGCGCCAGCAGCTCTCAACAGGGTCTGGGAACTGAAGCTTTCTTT
TRBV11-2	TRBJ2-5	.	.	CASSSLLRGMGQYF	TGTGCCAGCAGCTCACTCCTCAGGGGCATGGGACAGTACTTC
TRBV7-9	TRBJ1-6	few	TRBD1	CASSLETGARFSPLHF	TGTGCCAGCAGCTTAGAGACAGGGGCCCGGTTTTCACCCCTCCACTTT
TRBV19	TRBJ1-1	few	.	CASSITGSPMVTEAFF	TGTGCCAGTAGTATTACCGGGTCGCCGATGGTCACTGAAGCTTTCTTT
TRBV7-2	TRBJ2-3	once	.	CASSLEGGPDTQYF	TGTGCCAGCAGCTTAGAAGGTGGGCCAGATACGCAGTATTTT
TRBV6-5	TRBJ1-3	.	TRBD1	CASSLGQGAGNTIYF	TGTGCCAGCAGTCTAGGACAGGGGGCTGGAAACACCATATATTTT
TRBV7-8	TRBJ1-2	.	.	CASSLDRRDYGYTF	TGTGCCAGCAGCTTAGACAGGAGAGACTATGGCTACACCTTC
TRBV19	TRBJ1-2	.	TRBD1	CASSRQGSYGYTF	TGTGCCAGTAGCCGACAGGGGAGCTATGGCTACACCTTC
TRBV6-5	TRBJ1-1	.	TRBD1	CASSRGTGSTEAFF	TGTGCCAGCAGCCGCGGGACAGGGTCCACTGAAGCTTTCTTT
TRBV5-4	TRBJ2-7	.	.	CASSQVFRYYDEQYF	TGCGCCAGCAGCCAAGTCTTTCGGTACTACGACGAGCAGTACTTC
TRBV5-1	TRBJ1-2	.	TRBD1	CASSPTGDYGYTF	TGCGCCAGCAGCCCTACAGGGGACTATGGCTACACCTTC
TRBV11-2	TRBJ2-7	.	TRBD2	CASSLTSGSYEQYF	TGTGCCAGCAGCTTAACTAGCGGTTCCTACGAGCAGTACTTC
TRBV19	TRBJ2-5	.	TRBD1	CASSSKTGLRETQYF	TGTGCCAGTAGTAGCAAGACAGGGCTTAGAGAGACCCAGTACTTC
TRBV5-6	TRBJ2-5	.	.	CASSLVASRETQYF	TGTGCCAGCAGCCTGGTTGCCTCTCGGGAGACCCAGTACTTC
TRBV20-1	TRBJ2-7	once	TRBD1	CSAGQGNEQYF	TGCAGTGCTGGACAGGGGAACGAGCAGTACTTC
TRBV9	TRBJ1-6	.	.	CASSVGLGNNSPLHF	TGTGCCAGCAGCGTAGGCCTAGGGAATAATTCACCCCTCCACTTT
TRBV7-8	TRBJ1-1	.	.	CASSFGMNTEAFF	TGTGCCAGCAGCTTCGGCATGAACACTGAAGCTTTCTTT
TRBV7-9	TRBJ2-7	.	.	CASGGGTAQNF	TGTGCCAGCGGCGGCGGGACAGCCCAAAACTTC
TRBV27	TRBJ1-1	few	.	CASTPKSGEDTEAFF	TGTGCCAGCACCCCGAAATCTGGCGAAGACACTGAAGCTTTCTTT
TRBV7-2	TRBJ1-1	.	.	CASSRGLVNTEAFF	TGTGCCAGCAGCCGAGGACTGGTGAACACTGAAGCTTTCTTT
TRBV11-3	TRBJ2-1	.	TRBD2	CASSSGLAHNEQFF	TGTGCCAGCAGCTCAGGACTAGCCCACAATGAGCAGTTCTTC
TRBV5-1	TRBJ1-3	.	.	CASSLRGSGNTIYF	TGCGCCAGCAGCCTCCGGGGGTCTGGAAACACCATATATTTT
TRBV4-1	TRBJ2-5	.	.	CASSQGRSKETQYF	TGCGCCAGCAGCCAAGGGCGCAGCAAAGAGACCCAGTACTTC
TRBV19	TRBJ1-4	few	.	CASSTLQGVNEKLFF	TGTGCCAGTAGTACCCTCCAGGGTGTAAATGAAAAACTGTTTTTT
TRBV5-1	TRBJ1-2	.	.	CASSLEGRENYGYTF	TGCGCCAGCAGCTTGGAAGGCAGGGAGAACTATGGCTACACCTTC
TRBV4-1	TRBJ1-4	.	TRBD1	CASSLTGGSGEKLFF	TGCGCCAGCAGCCTGACAGGGGGGTCAGGGGAAAAACTGTTTTTT
TRBV5-1	TRBJ1-2	.	.	CASSYRSNDYGYTF	TGCGCCAGCAGCTACAGATCTAATGACTATGGCTACACCTTC
TRBV2	TRBJ2-5	few	.	CASEGLEQETQYF	TGTGCCAGCGAAGGACTGGAACAAGAGACCCAGTACTTC
TRBV1	TRBJ2-5	.	.	CTSSQGSRRDRAETQYF	TGCACCAGCAGCCAAGGCAGCCGACGGGACAGGGCCGAGACCCAGTACTTC
TRBV9	TRBJ1-1	.	.	CASSATGQMNTEAFF	TGTGCCAGCAGCGCAACGGGACAAATGAACACTGAAGCTTTCTTT
TRBV25-1	TRBJ2-4	.	TRBD2	CASSAAGGPENIQYF	TGTGCCAGCAGTGCTGCGGGGGGGCCGGAAAACATTCAGTACTTC
TRBV9	TRBJ1-6	.	TRBD1	CASSSQVGVTGGESPLHF	TGTGCCAGCAGCTCCCAGGTGGGTGTGACAGGGGGCGAGTCACCCCTCCACTTT
TRBV5-4	TRBJ2-5	.	TRBD1	CASSPRGQGRETQYF	TGTGCCAGCAGCCCGCGGGGACAGGGGAGAGAGACCCAGTACTTC
TRBV5-6	TRBJ2-3	.	.	CASSLAPFKAGYTDTQYF	TGTGCCAGCAGCTTGGCACCATTTAAGGCGGGGTACACAGATACGCAGTATTTT
TRBV18	TRBJ1-4	.	TRBD1	CASSRSGGSNEKLFF	TGTGCCAGCTCACGCTCAGGGGGTTCCAATGAAAAACTGTTTTTT
TRBV10-3	TRBJ1-1	.	.	CAIRSDKNTEAFF	TGTGCCATCAGATCGGACAAGAACACTGAAGCTTTCTTT
TRBV6-5	TRBJ1-2	.	TRBD1	CASSRDRVGGYTF	TGTGCCAGCAGTCGGGACAGGGTGGGCGGCTACACCTTC
TRBV29-1	TRBJ2-3	.	TRBD2	CSVVAGAPDTQYF	TGCAGCGTTGTAGCGGGGGCCCCCGATACGCAGTATTTT
TRBV4-1	TRBJ1-2	.	.	CASSQGHTYGYTF	TGCGCCAGCAGCCAAGGACATACCTATGGCTACACCTTC
TRBV4-3	TRBJ1-4	.	.	CASSQDLVGPGDEKLFF	TGCGCCAGCAGCCAAGATCTTGTAGGCCCGGGCGATGAAAAACTGTTTTTT
TRBV7-3	TRBJ1-1	.	.	CASSLRARDEAFF	TGTGCCAGCAGCTTACGAGCCAGGGATGAAGCTTTCTTT
TRBV4-3	TRBJ1-6	.	TRBD1	CASSQKRSGQGYDNSPLHF	TGCGCCAGCAGCCAGAAGAGGTCCGGACAGGGGTATGATAATTCACCCCTCCACTTT
TRBV9	TRBJ2-1	.	.	CASSVGQMSYNEQFF	TGTGCCAGCAGCGTAGGTCAGATGTCCTACAATGAGCAGTTCTTC
TRBV7-9	TRBJ1-5	.	TRBD1	CASSLDRGPNQPQHF	TGTGCCAGCAGCTTGGACAGGGGGCCCAATCAGCCCCAGCATTTT